The 15 T cell receptor beta chains in this list originate from one sample, sequenced in a study of blood T cell repertoires in COVID-19. Here immunoSEQ multiplex PCR was the method, and the copy in TCRdb shows in-frame clones only, minus some. The table has around 220,000 clones, roughly 82% seen once. Input material: peripheral blood. The receptors originated from an elderly woman with active or convalescent COVID-19.

The chain has TRBV28 and TRBJ2-2; 7 bases map to TRBD1. The J segment lost 7 bases and the V segment lost 5 bases, leaving 19 bases of the junction unmatched. The germline V gene has CDR1 MDHEN and CDR2 SYDVKM. CDR3 length: 18 amino acids. The CDR3: CASSPASGGHGLHGELFF. CDR3 sequence (DNA): TGTGCCAGCAGTCCAGCTTCAGGGGGACACGGTCTACACGGGGAGCTGTTTTTT.

The chain uses TRBV5-4 and TRBJ2-3; D is perhaps TRBD2 (6 bases). Germline CDR1 SGHNT, CDR2 YYREEE (reference sequence). The CDR3 is 15 amino acids. V lost 4 bases and J 3 bases, leaving 15 bases between the germline ends. The CDR3 loop is CASSHGGAGTDTQYF. CDR3 nucleotides: TGTGCCAGCAGCCATGGCGGGGCCGGTACAGATACGCAGTATTTT.

The V and J genes are TRBV28 and TRBJ2-2; 9 nucleotides match TRBD2. Germline values: CDR1 MDHEN, CDR2 SYDVKM. This CDR3 is 14 amino acids long. V lost 10 bases and J lost 5; bases outside the gene matches: 8. The CDR3 DNA is TGTGCCACCTATAGCGGGAGTAGTACCGGGGAGCTGTTTTTT. Its protein product is CATYSGSSTGELFF.

In this sample, this clone turned up once. The chain has TRBV5-1 and TRBJ1-2; no definite D call. V was clipped by 7 bases and J by 8 bases, with 21 bases between them. Germline values: CDR1 SGHRS, CDR2 YFSETQ. This CDR3 contains 14 residues. CDR3 region: CASSPFPGLGGYTF. CDR3 sequence (DNA): TGCGCCAGCTCCCCTTTTCCGGGGTTGGGAGGCTACACCTTC.

The rearrangement links TRBV5-4 to TRBJ1-1; TRBD1 agrees at 11 bases. Germline V gene lookup returns CDR1 SGHNT and CDR2 YYREEE (reference sequence). The CDR3 is 15 amino acids. V gave up 4 bases and J gave up 4 bases; unmatched junction bases: 6. The CDR3 nucleotides are TGTGCCAGCAGCGGGTCCGGGACAGGGGGCACTGAAGCTTTCTTT. This translates into CASSGSGTGGTEAFF. Based on the CDR3 plus reference TRBV5-4 and TRBJ1-1, the full variable domain is ETGVTQSPTHLIKTRGQQVTLRCSSQSGHNTVSWYQQALGQGPQFIFQYYREEENGRGNFPPRFSGLQFPNYSSELNVNALELDDSALYLCASSGSGTGGTEAFFGQGTRLTVV.

Written as DNA, the CDR3 is TGTGCCAGCAGTCAGACAGGTTTAAGGGGCTACACCTTC. Translated, it gives CASSQTGLRGYTF. This chain joins TRBV6-4 and TRBJ1-2; D is perhaps TRBD1 (6 bases). Trimming shortened V by 5 bases and J by 8 bases, and 15 bases separated the two germline ends. The germline V gene encodes CDR1 MRHNA and CDR2 SNTAGT. This CDR3 comprises 13 residues.

The chain couples TRBV11-1 to TRBJ1-6; 9 nucleotides agree with TRBD1. The CDR3 covers 14 residues. Unmatched junction bases numbered 3, after V lost 4 bases and J lost 8 bases. Per germline, CDR1 SGHAT and CDR2 FQDESV (reference sequence). CDR3 sequence: CASSSDRGDSPLHF. CDR3 nucleotides: TGTGCCAGCAGCTCGGACAGGGGTGATTCACCCCTCCACTTT.

V usage is TRBV6-6 and J usage is TRBJ1-2; 9 positions agree with TRBD1. V was pared by 5 bases and J by 7 bases, with 5 bases of the junction left unmatched. The CDR3 loop spans 13 amino acids. CDR1 is MNHNY, CDR2 SVGAGI, per germline (reference sequence). The CDR3 is CASSPDRGGGYTF. The DNA for the CDR3 is TGTGCCAGCAGTCCTGACAGGGGGGGTGGCTACACCTTC.

The rearrangement uses TRBV5-1 and TRBJ1-1; D unclear. Germline V gives CDR1 SGHRS, CDR2 YFSETQ. The CDR3 extends over 14 amino acids. V lost 7 bases and J 2 bases, leaving 15 bases between the germline ends. The CDR3 sequence is CASREGAGNTEAFF. CDR3 bases: TGCGCCAGCCGGGAGGGCGCCGGAAACACTGAAGCTTTCTTT.

The rearrangement uses TRBV11-3 and TRBJ1-5; a possible D gene is TRBD1 (5 bases). The CDR3 runs to 16 residues. Looked up from germline, CDR1 is SGHNT and CDR2 is YENEEA. With 4 bases removed from V and 0 bases from J, the gap between germline ends came to 13 bases. CDR3 nucleotides: TGTGCCAGCAGCTGGAGACAGTGCTATAGCAATCAGCCCCAGCATTTT. Translating it yields CASSWRQCYSNQPQHF.

This chain joins TRBV18 and TRBJ1-1; D may be TRBD1 (6 bases). The CDR3 sequence is 14 residues long. The germline V gene has CDR1 KGHSH and CDR2 LQKENI. V was clipped by 0 bases and J by 6 bases, with 11 bases between them. The CDR3 region is CASSPPWTASEAFF. CDR3 in DNA: TGTGCCAGCTCACCACCGTGGACAGCCTCTGAAGCTTTCTTT.

The V gene is TRBV10-3, the J gene TRBJ1-1; no definite D call. Per the germline V gene, CDR1 is ENHRY and CDR2 is SYGVKD. V was shortened by 8 bases and J by 4 bases, with 11 bases between the two germline ends. The CDR3 covers 12 residues. CDR3 in amino acids: CAIWRGGTEAFF. Written as DNA, the CDR3 is TGTGCCATCTGGCGAGGTGGCACTGAAGCTTTCTTT.

This clone was seen only a few times. The chain combines TRBV5-6 with TRBJ2-2, with D perhaps matching TRBD2 (5 bases). V was trimmed by 5 bases and J by 4 bases, leaving 12 bases between them. This CDR3 is built from 14 residues. In germline, CDR1 is SGHDT, CDR2 YYEEEE. The CDR3 nucleotides are TGTGCCAGCAGACGGGATCGCCTCACCGGGGAGCTGTTTTTT. Amino acid sequence: CASRRDRLTGELFF.

The J gene is TRBJ1-2, the V gene TRBV5-1, with 8 bases fitting TRBD1. The CDR3 loop spans 15 amino acids. Germline lookup yields CDR1 SGHRS and CDR2 YFSETQ. The V gene end was trimmed by 2 bases and the J gene end by 3 bases; junction bases not matched to a gene: 6. CDR3 sequence (DNA): TGCGCCAGCAGCTTAGCTTACAGGGGGGACTATGGCTACACCTTC. The encoded protein is CASSLAYRGDYGYTF.

This clone was detected once. The chain links TRBV19 to TRBJ2-2; TRBD1 aligns across 7 bases. After removal of 7 bases from V and 3 bases from J, the junction contained 8 bases not matched to a gene. The CDR3 has 15 amino acids. Germline V lookup: CDR1 LNHDA, CDR2 SQIVND (reference sequence). This CDR3 reads CASISTGRDTGELFF. CDR3 sequence (DNA): TGTGCCAGTATTTCGACAGGGCGCGACACCGGGGAGCTGTTTTTT.